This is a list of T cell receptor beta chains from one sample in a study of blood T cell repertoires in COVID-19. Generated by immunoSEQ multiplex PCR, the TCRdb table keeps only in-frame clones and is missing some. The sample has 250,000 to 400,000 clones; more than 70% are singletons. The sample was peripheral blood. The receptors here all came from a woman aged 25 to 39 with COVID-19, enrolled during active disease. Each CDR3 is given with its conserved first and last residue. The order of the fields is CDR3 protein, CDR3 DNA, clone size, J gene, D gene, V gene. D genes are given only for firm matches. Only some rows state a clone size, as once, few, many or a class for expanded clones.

CASRPAPRGYSYNEQFF TGTGCCAGCAGACCAGCCCCCAGGGGGTACTCCTACAATGAGCAGTTCTTC . TRBJ2-1 TRBD1 TRBV7-9
CASSLGAWGSPLHF TGTGCCAGCAGTTTGGGGGCATGGGGGTCACCCCTCCACTTT . TRBJ1-6 . TRBV27
CASRTRDTHLAFF TGTGCCAGCAGGACCCGGGACACTCACTTGGCTTTCTTT . TRBJ1-1 . TRBV6-5
CASSPTREEKLFF TGTGCCAGCTCACCGACCAGGGAAGAAAAACTGTTTTTT . TRBJ1-4 . TRBV18
CASSVASRGQETQYF TGTGCCAGCAGCGTAGCTTCCCGGGGACAAGAGACCCAGTACTTC . TRBJ2-5 . TRBV9
CASSIGTGGWTEAFF TGTGCCAGTAGTATTGGGACAGGGGGTTGGACTGAAGCTTTCTTT . TRBJ1-1 TRBD1 TRBV19
CASSPFTGGSSPLHF TGTGCCAGCTCACCTTTTACCGGGGGGAGTTCACCCCTCCACTTT . TRBJ1-6 . TRBV18
CASSSITDRVFSPLHF TGTGCCAGCAGCTCCATTACGGACAGGGTATTTTCACCCCTCCACTTT . TRBJ1-6 TRBD1 TRBV7-7
CSASRGLPYNEQFF TGCAGTGCTAGTCGGGGACTCCCATACAATGAGCAGTTCTTC . TRBJ2-1 . TRBV20-1
CATSREAGWETQYF TGTGCCACCAGCAGAGAGGCGGGGTGGGAGACCCAGTACTTC . TRBJ2-5 . TRBV15
CSGHSNEQFF TGCAGCGGACACTCAAATGAGCAGTTCTTC few TRBJ2-1 . TRBV29-1
CASSFGQGSYNEQFF TGTGCCAGCAGCTTCGGACAGGGGTCCTACAATGAGCAGTTCTTC once TRBJ2-1 TRBD1 TRBV5-6
CATRGETALKNSNQPQHF TGTGCCACGCGAGGTGAGACAGCGCTAAAAAATAGCAATCAGCCCCAGCATTTT few TRBJ1-5 . TRBV19
CASSMAGYSNQPQHF TGTGCCAGTAGTATGGCCGGGTATAGCAATCAGCCCCAGCATTTT . TRBJ1-5 . TRBV19
CASSPNEGAGNTIYF TGTGCCAGCTCACCAAACGAGGGGGCTGGAAACACCATATATTTT once TRBJ1-3 . TRBV18
CASSQPGNRGYGYTF TGTGCCAGCAGCCAGCCGGGGAATCGGGGCTATGGCTACACCTTC once TRBJ1-2 . TRBV5-4
CAWSVRTGGFSGNTIYF TGTGCCTGGAGTGTCCGGACAGGGGGCTTCTCTGGAAACACCATATATTTT . TRBJ1-3 TRBD1 TRBV30
CASSPRSSYNSPLHF TGTGCCAGCAGCCCCCGGAGCTCCTATAATTCACCCCTCCACTTT once TRBJ1-6 . TRBV6-5
CASSSQRDSQETQYF TGTGCCAGCAGTTCCCAACGGGACAGCCAAGAGACCCAGTACTTC . TRBJ2-5 TRBD1 TRBV28
CASSLAYGLSGYTF TGTGCCAGCAGCTTAGCGTACGGGTTGAGCGGCTACACCTTC . TRBJ1-2 . TRBV11-3
CASRRTENQPQHF TGTGCCAGCAGAAGGACAGAGAATCAGCCCCAGCATTTT . TRBJ1-5 . TRBV6-5
CASSSVGRGPYNEQFF TGTGCCAGCAGCTCCGTCGGGCGGGGGCCTTACAATGAGCAGTTCTTC . TRBJ2-1 . TRBV7-9
CASSSLGKAGNTIYF TGTGCCAGCAGTTCTCTGGGCAAAGCTGGAAACACCATATATTTT . TRBJ1-3 . TRBV28
CASSGDTGELFF TGTGCCAGCAGCGGAGACACCGGGGAGCTGTTTTTT . TRBJ2-2 . TRBV12-3/TRBV12-4
CASSWVAGGPDTQYF TGTGCCAGCAGCTGGGTGGCAGGGGGGCCAGATACGCAGTATTTT . TRBJ2-3 . TRBV11-3
CASSPGSSGNTIYF TGTGCCAGCAGCCCCGGGAGCTCTGGAAACACCATATATTTT . TRBJ1-3 . TRBV7-8
CAWSVKGTGTSGNTIYF TGTGCCTGGAGTGTAAAAGGGACAGGGACCTCTGGAAACACCATATATTTT . TRBJ1-3 TRBD1 TRBV30
CASSGTSGVYNEQFF TGTGCCAGCAGCGGAACCAGCGGGGTCTACAATGAGCAGTTCTTC . TRBJ2-1 TRBD2 TRBV9
CATGDFKTDTQYF TGCGCCACAGGGGATTTTAAGACAGATACGCAGTATTTT . TRBJ2-3 . TRBV5-1
CAIKASGGAKNIQYF TGTGCCATCAAGGCTAGCGGGGGAGCCAAAAACATTCAGTACTTC . TRBJ2-4 TRBD2 TRBV10-3
CASSLEGLGELFF TGCGCCAGCAGCTTGGAGGGGCTCGGGGAGCTGTTTTTT . TRBJ2-2 . TRBV5-1
CASSSQGTEAFF TGTGCCAGCAGCTCCCAGGGGACTGAAGCTTTCTTT . TRBJ1-1 . TRBV5-4
CASSIRQYNQPQHF TGTGCCAGCAGTATAAGACAGTATAATCAGCCCCAGCATTTT . TRBJ1-5 . TRBV2
CASSAKSNQPQHF TGTGCCAGCAGTGCTAAGAGCAATCAGCCCCAGCATTTT . TRBJ1-5 . TRBV27
CATSETGGNQPQHF TGTGCCACCTCAGAGACGGGGGGCAATCAGCCCCAGCATTTT . TRBJ1-5 . TRBV19
CASSQTQGAGGNTIYF TGTGCCAGCAGTCAAACGCAGGGGGCGGGAGGAAACACCATATATTTT . TRBJ1-3 TRBD1 TRBV7-9
CASSQTVPRSGANVLTF TGCGCCAGCAGCCAGACAGTCCCAAGGAGTGGGGCCAACGTCCTGACTTTC . TRBJ2-6 . TRBV4-1
CASSPPGQGKSYTF TGTGCCAGCAGCCCCCCCGGACAGGGAAAGAGCTACACCTTC . TRBJ1-2 TRBD1 TRBV28
CASSQETGSSSPLHF TGTGCCAGCAGCCAAGAAACCGGGAGTAGTTCACCCCTCCACTTT . TRBJ1-6 . TRBV3-1/TRBV3-2
CASSLVGGGTEAFF TGTGCCAGCAGCTTAGTGGGGGGAGGGACTGAAGCTTTCTTT . TRBJ1-1 . TRBV11-2
CASSLSGGYEQYF TGTGCCAGCAGCCTTAGCGGGGGATACGAGCAGTACTTC . TRBJ2-7 TRBD2 TRBV5-4
CASPRGGTGGEQFF TGTGCCAGCCCTCGAGGGGGGACAGGGGGAGAGCAGTTCTTC . TRBJ2-1 TRBD1 TRBV2
CASSLGPQRQPQHF TGTGCCAGCAGTTTAGGGCCCCAAAGGCAGCCCCAGCATTTT . TRBJ1-5 . TRBV28
CAWSATGFGYF TGTGCCTGGAGTGCCACCGGGTTCGGGTACTTC . TRBJ2-7 . TRBV30
CASILGGKPQPQHF TGTGCCAGCATCCTCGGGGGGAAACCTCAGCCCCAGCATTTT . TRBJ1-5 . TRBV6-5
CASSDLFSGGLDEQFF TGTGCCAGCAGTGATCTTTTTAGCGGGGGGTTGGATGAGCAGTTCTTC . TRBJ2-1 TRBD2 TRBV2
CASSGSWGQGPPNYGYTF TGCGCCAGCAGCGGGTCATGGGGACAGGGCCCTCCTAACTATGGCTACACCTTC . TRBJ1-2 TRBD1 TRBV5-1
CASLAGTGAGQPQHF TGTGCCAGTTTAGCCGGGACAGGGGCAGGACAGCCCCAGCATTTT . TRBJ1-5 TRBD1 TRBV28
CASSLSGAVSYTF TGTGCCAGCAGCTTGTCAGGGGCCGTAAGCTACACCTTC . TRBJ1-2 . TRBV5-5
CASRETGVPNTEAFF TGTGCCAGCAGAGAGACGGGGGTACCAAACACTGAAGCTTTCTTT . TRBJ1-1 . TRBV5-4